Below are 15 T cell receptor beta chains sequenced from a single sample in a study of metastatic and nonmetastatic thyroid tumors. TCRdb re-called the PCR reads with MiXCR. The sample holds tens of thousands of clones; 16% are singletons and the top ten take 4% to 5%. No patient received treatment before thyroid surgery. Sequencing was done on a sample of blood. These receptors were obtained from a female donor with papillary thyroid cancer or a benign thyroid nodule (not recorded which). Some clones in this sample may be carry-over from other donors' samples.

The chain carries TRBV5-1 and TRBJ1-5; D gene uncertain. The CDR3 sequence is 15 residues long. V was shortened by 0 bases and J by 0 bases, with 7 bases between the two germline ends. CDR1 and CDR2 from the germline V gene are SGHRS and YFSETQ. In DNA form, the CDR3 reads TGCGCCAGCAGCTTGGATACACCTAGCAATCAGCCCCAGCATTTT. Translation gives CASSLDTPSNQPQHF.

This clone was observed at least ten times. The rearrangement joins TRBV10-3 to TRBJ2-5; the D is unclear. V was pared by 0 bases and J by 4 bases, with 9 bases between. The CDR3 totals 14 residues. CDR1 and CDR2 (germline): ENHRY, SYGVKD. CDR3 DNA sequence: TGTGCCATCAGTGAGTCGGCGCGCACAGAGACCCAGTACTTC. Translating it yields CAISESARTETQYF.

This clone is medium-sized within its sample. The chain combines TRBV6-1 with TRBJ2-1; the match to TRBD2 covers 9 bases. CDR3 length equals 13 residues. With V trimmed by 7 bases and J by 9 bases, 7 bases remained unmatched. The germline gives CDR1 MNHNS, CDR2 SASEGT. In DNA form, the CDR3 reads TGTGCCAGCACAGAGACTAGCGGTATTGAGCAGTTCTTC. Amino acids: CASTETSGIEQFF.

This clone was observed a handful of times. At one end, the junction sequence differs from germline, possibly due to a read error. The genes are TRBV10-3 and TRBJ1-2; perhaps TRBD1 as D (5 bases). Germline V CDR1 and CDR2: ENHRY, SYGVKD. The length of the CDR3 is 11 residues. The CDR3 DNA reads TGTTCCACCTTCGACAGCTATGTCTACACCTTC. Translating it yields CSTFDSYVYTF.

Relative to its sample, this clone is medium-sized (0.01 to 0.1%). The V call is TRBV6-1, the J call TRBJ2-7; 8 nucleotides line up with TRBD1. This CDR3 region has 16 residues. The ends lost 3 bases at V and 1 base at J; junction bases unmatched: 8. Germline CDR1 MNHNS, CDR2 SASEGT. The CDR3 DNA reads as TGTGCCAGCAGTGATGCAGGGGGCTTCGCATCCTACGAGCAGTACTTC. It codes for CASSDAGGFASYEQYF.

The table lists this clone with many counts. The chain recombines TRBV2 with TRBJ2-3, with D tentatively TRBD1 (5 bases). V dropped 7 bases and J dropped 5 bases, with 16 bases sitting between them. Per the germline V gene, CDR1 is SNHLY and CDR2 is FYNNEI. This CDR3 region has 14 residues. The CDR3 loop reads CASTVNWGKDTQYF. DNA for the CDR3: TGTGCCAGCACGGTCAACTGGGGCAAAGATACGCAGTATTTT.

The table lists this clone with a few counts. The chain joins TRBV15 to TRBJ1-2, with D perhaps matching TRBD1 (5 bases). Trimming cost V 0 bases and J 4 bases, with 6 bases left between them. Per germline, CDR1 LNHNV and CDR2 YYDKDF (reference sequence). There are 13 residues in the CDR3. The CDR3 here is CATSREGVYGYTF. The CDR3 DNA follows: TGTGCCACCAGCAGAGAAGGGGTCTATGGCTACACCTTC.

There are many counts of this clone. The V and J genes are TRBV6-1 and TRBJ1-2; D is ambiguous. Germline V gene sequence: CDR1 MNHNS, CDR2 SASEGT. V shed 5 bases and J shed 8 bases, with 12 bases lying between them. This CDR3 spans 12 amino acids. The CDR3 is CASSPRGFGYTF. The CDR3 bases are TGTGCCAGCAGTCCCCGAGGGTTCGGCTACACCTTC.

V and J are TRBV28 and TRBJ1-2; TRBD1 might be the D (5 bases). Germline V lookup: CDR1 MDHEN, CDR2 SYDVKM. The CDR3 runs 14 residues. V was pared by 6 bases and J by 0 bases, with 11 bases between. The CDR3 region is CASSSGGANYGYTF. CDR3 bases: TGTGCCAGCAGCTCGGGGGGGGCTAACTATGGCTACACCTTC.

This clone occurred a few times. The chain carries TRBV5-6 and TRBJ2-2; 13 bases map to TRBD2. The CDR3 is 17 residues long. V shed 4 bases and J 0 bases; nucleotides not matched to a gene: 3. Germline V gives CDR1 SGHDT, CDR2 YYEEEE. CDR3 sequence: CASSPGLAGSNTGELFF. The DNA of the CDR3 is TGTGCCAGCAGCCCGGGACTAGCGGGATCGAACACCGGGGAGCTGTTTTTT.

The sample holds many counts of this clone. The gene calls are TRBV18 and TRBJ2-1, with D hard to call. Trimming cost V 1 base and J 14 bases, with 15 bases left between them. Germline V gives CDR1 KGHSH, CDR2 LQKENI. CDR3 length: 13 amino acids. The CDR3, as DNA: TGTGCCAGCTCACCACAGGGTGGAGATAACGAGTTCTTC. Its translation is CASSPQGGDNEFF.

In its sample, this clone was seen many times. The chain has TRBV4-2 and TRBJ2-5; 7 bases fit TRBD2. V lost 1 base and J lost 5; bases outside the gene matches: 16. The germline V gene has CDR1 LGHNA and CDR2 YNFKEQ. The CDR3 loop spans 18 amino acids. The CDR3 nucleotides are TGTGCCAGCAGCCAAGTTGGCGACGGGGGGTCTGCCCAGGAGACCCAGTACTTC. It codes for CASSQVGDGGSAQETQYF.

This clone is labeled medium-sized (0.01 to 0.1%). The chain uses TRBV6-6 and TRBJ2-7; no firm D call. CDR3 length equals 13 residues. The V and J ends lost 0 bases and 4 bases respectively, with 7 bases between them. Germline V gene sequence: CDR1 MNHNY, CDR2 SVGAGI (reference sequence). The CDR3 sequence is CASSYSTVYEQYF. The CDR3 region has the DNA TGTGCCAGCAGTTACTCGACCGTATACGAGCAGTACTTC.

This clone was found many times. The chain links TRBV6-1 to TRBJ1-6; 11 nucleotides line up with TRBD1. Trimming took 9 bases from V and 9 from J; bases not matched to a gene: 7. Germline V gene lookup returns CDR1 MNHNS and CDR2 SASEGT. The CDR3 runs to 14 residues. The CDR3 protein is CASSPGTGGSPLHF. As DNA, the CDR3 is TGTGCCAGTAGTCCCGGGACAGGGGGTTCACCCCTCCACTTT.

At least ten counts were recorded for this clone. J is TRBJ2-7 and V is TRBV5-1, with D uncertain. V gave up 0 bases and J gave up 2 bases, with 6 bases separating them. Germline assignment: CDR1 SGHRS and CDR2 YFSETQ. The CDR3 spans 13 residues. DNA of the CDR3: TGCGCCAGCAGCTTGGACAGCCCCTACGAGCAGTACTTC. Amino acids: CASSLDSPYEQYF. Full variable domain (outside the CDR3, taken from reference TRBV5-1 and TRBJ2-7): KAGVTQTPRYLIKTRGQQVTLSCSPISGHRSVSWYQQTPGQGLQFLFEYFSETQRNKGNFPGRFSGRQFSNSRSEMNVSTLELGDSALYLCASSLDSPYEQYFGPGTRLTVT.